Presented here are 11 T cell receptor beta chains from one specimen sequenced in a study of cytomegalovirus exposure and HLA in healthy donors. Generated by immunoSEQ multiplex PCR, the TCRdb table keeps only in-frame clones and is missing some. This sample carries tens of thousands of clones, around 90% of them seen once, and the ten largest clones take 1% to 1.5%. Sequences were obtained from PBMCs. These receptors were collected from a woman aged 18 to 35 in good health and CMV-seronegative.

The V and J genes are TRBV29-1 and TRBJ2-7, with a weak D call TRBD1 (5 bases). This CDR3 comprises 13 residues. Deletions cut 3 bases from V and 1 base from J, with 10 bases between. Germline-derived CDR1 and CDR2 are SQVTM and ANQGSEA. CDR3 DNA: TGCAGCGTTGATACAGGAGAGTCCTACGAGCAGTACTTC. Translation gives CSVDTGESYEQYF.

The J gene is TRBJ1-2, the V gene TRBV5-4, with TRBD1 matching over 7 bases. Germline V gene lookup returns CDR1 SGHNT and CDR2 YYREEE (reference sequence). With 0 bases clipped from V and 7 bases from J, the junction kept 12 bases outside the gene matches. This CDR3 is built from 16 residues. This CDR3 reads CASSLVPRQGRSGYTF. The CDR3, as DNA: TGTGCCAGCAGCTTGGTTCCCCGACAGGGCAGGAGTGGCTACACCTTC.

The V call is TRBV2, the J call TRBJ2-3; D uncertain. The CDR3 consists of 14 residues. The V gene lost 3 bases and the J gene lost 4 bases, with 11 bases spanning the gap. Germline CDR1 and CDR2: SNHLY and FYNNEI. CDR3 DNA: TGTGCCAGCAGTGACGGCCTCAGCGCAGATACGCAGTATTTT. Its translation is CASSDGLSADTQYF.

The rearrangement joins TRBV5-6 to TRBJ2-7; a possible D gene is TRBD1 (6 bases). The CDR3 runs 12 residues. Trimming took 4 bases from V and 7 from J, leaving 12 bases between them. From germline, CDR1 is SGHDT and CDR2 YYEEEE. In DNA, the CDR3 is TGTGCCAGCAGCCGCCGCGACAGGGAGCAGTACTTC. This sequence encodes CASSRRDREQYF.

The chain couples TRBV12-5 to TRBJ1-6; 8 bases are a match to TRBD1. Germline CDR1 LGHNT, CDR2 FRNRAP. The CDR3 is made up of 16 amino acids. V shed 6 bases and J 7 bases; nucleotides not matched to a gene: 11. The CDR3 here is CASGLYSGGRNSPLHF. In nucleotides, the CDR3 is TGTGCTAGTGGACTCTACTCAGGGGGCCGGAATTCACCCCTCCACTTT. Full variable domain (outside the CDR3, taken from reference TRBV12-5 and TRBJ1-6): DARVTQTPRHKVTEMGQEVTMRCQPILGHNTVFWYRQTMMQGLELLAYFRNRAPLDDSGMPKDRFSAEMPDATLATLKIQPSEPRDSAVYFCASGLYSGGRNSPLHFGNGTRLTVT.

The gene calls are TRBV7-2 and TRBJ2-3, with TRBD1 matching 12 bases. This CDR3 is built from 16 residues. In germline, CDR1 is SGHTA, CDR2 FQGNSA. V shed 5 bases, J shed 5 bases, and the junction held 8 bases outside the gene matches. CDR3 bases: TGTGCCAGCAGCGCCCGGGACAGGGGGCGTAAAGATACGCAGTATTTT. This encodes CASSARDRGRKDTQYF.

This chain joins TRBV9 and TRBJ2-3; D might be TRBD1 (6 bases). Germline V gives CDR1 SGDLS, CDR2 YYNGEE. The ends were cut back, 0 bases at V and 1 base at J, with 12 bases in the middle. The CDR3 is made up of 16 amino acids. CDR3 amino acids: CASSVGGRRGTDTQYF. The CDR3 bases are TGTGCCAGCAGCGTAGGGGGGCGGCGGGGCACAGATACGCAGTATTTT. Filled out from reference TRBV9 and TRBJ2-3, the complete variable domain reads DSGVTQTPKHLITATGQRVTLRCSPRSGDLSVYWYQQSLDQGLQFLIQYYNGEERAKGNILERFSAQQFPDLHSELNLSSLELGDSALYFCASSVGGRRGTDTQYFGPGTRLTVL.

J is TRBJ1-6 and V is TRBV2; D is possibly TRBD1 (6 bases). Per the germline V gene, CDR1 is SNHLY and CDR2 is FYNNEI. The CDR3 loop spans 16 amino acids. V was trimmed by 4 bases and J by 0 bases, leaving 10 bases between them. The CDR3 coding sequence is TGTGCCAGCAGTGTAAGGGGGAGCTCCTATAATTCACCCCTCCACTTT. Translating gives CASSVRGSSYNSPLHF. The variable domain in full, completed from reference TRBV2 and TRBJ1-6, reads EPEVTQTPSHQVTQMGQEVILRCVPISNHLYFYWYRQILGQKVEFLVSFYNNEISEKSEIFDDQFSVERPDGSNFTLKIRSTKLEDSAMYFCASSVRGSSYNSPLHFGNGTRLTVT.

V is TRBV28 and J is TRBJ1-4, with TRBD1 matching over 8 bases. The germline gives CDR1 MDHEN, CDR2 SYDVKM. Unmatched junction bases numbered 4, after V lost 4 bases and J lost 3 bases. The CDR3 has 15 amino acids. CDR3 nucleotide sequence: TGTGCCAGCAGTTCCCAGGGGGCGGCTAATGAAAAACTGTTTTTT. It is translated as CASSSQGAANEKLFF.

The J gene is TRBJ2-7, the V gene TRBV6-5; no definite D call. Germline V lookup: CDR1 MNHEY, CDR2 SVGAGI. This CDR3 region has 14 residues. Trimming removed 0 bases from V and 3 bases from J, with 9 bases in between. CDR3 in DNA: TGTGCCAGCAGTTACTCGAGTAGTAGCTACGAGCAGTACTTC. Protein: CASSYSSSSYEQYF.

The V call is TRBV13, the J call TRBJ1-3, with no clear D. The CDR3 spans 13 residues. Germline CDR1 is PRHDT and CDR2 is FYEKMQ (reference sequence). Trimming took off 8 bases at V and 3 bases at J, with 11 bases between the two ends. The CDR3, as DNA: TGTGCCAGCGGGAGTCAAAGTGGAAACACCATATATTTT. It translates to CASGSQSGNTIYF.